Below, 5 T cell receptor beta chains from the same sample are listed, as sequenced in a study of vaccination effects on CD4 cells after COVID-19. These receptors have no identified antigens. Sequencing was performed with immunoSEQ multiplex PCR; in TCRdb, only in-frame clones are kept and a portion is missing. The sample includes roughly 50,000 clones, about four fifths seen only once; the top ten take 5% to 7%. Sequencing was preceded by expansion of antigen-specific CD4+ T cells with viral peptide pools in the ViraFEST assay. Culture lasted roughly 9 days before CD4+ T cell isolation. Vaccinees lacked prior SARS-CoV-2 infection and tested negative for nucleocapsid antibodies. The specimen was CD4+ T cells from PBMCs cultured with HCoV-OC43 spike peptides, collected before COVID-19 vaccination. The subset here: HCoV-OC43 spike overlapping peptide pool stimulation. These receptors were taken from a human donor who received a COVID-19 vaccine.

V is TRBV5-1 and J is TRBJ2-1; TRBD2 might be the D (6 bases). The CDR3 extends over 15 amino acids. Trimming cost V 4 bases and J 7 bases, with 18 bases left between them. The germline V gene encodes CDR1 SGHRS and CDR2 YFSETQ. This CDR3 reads CASSLGGSEGNEQFF. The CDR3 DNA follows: TGCGCCAGCAGCCTCGGGGGTAGTGAGGGAAATGAGCAGTTCTTC.

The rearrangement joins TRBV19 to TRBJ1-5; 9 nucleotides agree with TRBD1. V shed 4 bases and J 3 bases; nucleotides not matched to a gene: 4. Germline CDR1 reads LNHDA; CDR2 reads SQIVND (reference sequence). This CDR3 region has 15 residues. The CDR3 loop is CASSRTGADNQPQHF. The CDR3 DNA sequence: TGTGCCAGTAGTAGGACAGGGGCCGACAATCAGCCCCAGCATTTT.

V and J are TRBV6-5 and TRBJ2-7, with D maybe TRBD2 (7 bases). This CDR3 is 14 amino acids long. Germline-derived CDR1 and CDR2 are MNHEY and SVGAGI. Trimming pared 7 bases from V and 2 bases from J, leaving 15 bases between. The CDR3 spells CASKDGGAAYEQYV. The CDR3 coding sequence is TGTGCCAGCAAAGATGGGGGGGCCGCCTACGAGCAGTACGTC.

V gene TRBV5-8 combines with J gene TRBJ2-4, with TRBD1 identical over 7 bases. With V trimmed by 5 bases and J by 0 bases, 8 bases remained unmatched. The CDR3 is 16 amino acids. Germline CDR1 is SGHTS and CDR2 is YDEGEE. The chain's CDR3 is CASSPGTVLAKNIQYF. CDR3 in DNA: TGTGCCAGCAGTCCCGGGACAGTCCTAGCCAAAAACATTCAGTACTTC.

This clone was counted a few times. The DNA of the CDR3 is TGTGCCAGCAGTCCGACAGGGACCTATGGCTACACCTTC. This gives the protein CASSPTGTYGYTF. J is TRBJ1-2 and V is TRBV27; TRBD1 agrees at 7 bases. Germline CDR1 reads MNHEY; CDR2 reads SMNVEV (reference sequence). After removal of 5 bases from V and 4 bases from J, the junction contained 4 bases not matched to a gene. The length of the CDR3 is 13 residues.